These 5 T cell receptor beta chains originate from one sample sequenced in a study of blood T cell repertoires in COVID-19. Repertoires were generated with immunoSEQ multiplex PCR, while TCRdb's copy carries only in-frame clones and drops some. This table holds 40,000 to 50,000 clones, around 85% found once. The specimen was peripheral blood. The receptors here all came from a human donor in a cohort sampled during active COVID-19.

This sequence joins TRBV4-2 and TRBJ2-7; weak D call: TRBD2 (5 bases). V gave up 1 base and J gave up 3 bases, with 10 bases separating them. Germline V gene lookup returns CDR1 LGHNA and CDR2 YNFKEQ. The CDR3 length is 14 residues. For the CDR3, the DNA is TGTGCCAGCAGCCAAGCCCGGGGTAACTACGAGCAGTACTTC. Translated: CASSQARGNYEQYF.

Here the CDR3 reads CASSIIGTGVNSGNTIYF. The CDR3 coding sequence is TGTGCCAGTAGTATCATTGGGACAGGGGTGAACTCTGGAAACACCATATATTTT. V and J are TRBV19 and TRBJ1-3, with 10 nucleotides matching TRBD1. V was pared by 3 bases and J by 0 bases, with 8 bases of the junction left unmatched. CDR3 length: 18 residues. Looked up from germline, CDR1 is LNHDA and CDR2 is SQIVND (reference sequence).

V gene TRBV28 combines with J gene TRBJ1-5; weak D call: TRBD1 (5 bases). The germline gives CDR1 MDHEN, CDR2 SYDVKM. The CDR3 totals 16 residues. V lost 4 bases to trimming and J lost 7 bases, with 20 bases between them. CDR3 in amino acids: CASSSAGQGRNQPQHF. The CDR3 nucleotides read TGTGCCAGCAGTTCAGCGGGTCAGGGCCGGAACCAGCCCCAGCATTTT.

The sample holds one count of this clone. The chain joins TRBV15 to TRBJ2-5, with 8 nucleotides matching TRBD2. Germline V gene sequence: CDR1 LNHNV, CDR2 YYDKDF (reference sequence). V trimming: 5 bases; J trimming: 3 bases; junction bases outside the gene matches: 2. The length of the CDR3 is 13 residues. In DNA, the CDR3 is TGTGCCACCAGCCGGGAGGGTGAAGAGACCCAGTACTTC. Its protein product is CATSREGEETQYF.

The chain combines TRBV11-3 with TRBJ2-1; D call uncertain. Looked up from germline, CDR1 is SGHNT and CDR2 is YENEEA. The CDR3 covers 13 residues. The V end lost 0 bases, the J end lost 4 bases, and 4 bases lay between the germline ends. The CDR3 spells CASSLDLYNEQFF. The CDR3 DNA reads TGTGCCAGCAGCTTAGATCTGTACAATGAGCAGTTCTTC.